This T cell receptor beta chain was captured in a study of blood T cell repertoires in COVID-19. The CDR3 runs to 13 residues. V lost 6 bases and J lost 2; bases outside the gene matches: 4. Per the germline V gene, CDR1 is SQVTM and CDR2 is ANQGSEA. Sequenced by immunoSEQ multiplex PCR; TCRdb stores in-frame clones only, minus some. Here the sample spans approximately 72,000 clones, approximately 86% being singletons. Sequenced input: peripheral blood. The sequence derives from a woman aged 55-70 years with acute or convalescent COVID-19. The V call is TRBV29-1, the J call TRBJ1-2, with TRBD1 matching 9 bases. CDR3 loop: CSVRTGANYGYTF. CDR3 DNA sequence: TGCAGCGTGAGGACAGGGGCGAACTATGGCTACACCTTC.